This T cell receptor beta chain was observed in a study of T cell responses to AZD1222 COVID-19 vaccine. Study results and caveats: The study sampled repertoires only after the peak T cell response. Spike-spanning, vaccine-associated CD4 TCRs were dominant at 160-218 and 743-854. Of the AZD1222 recipients, only 5 or 6 were seropositive at baseline. The breadth and depth of Spike-specific TCRs increased once two AZD1222 doses had been given.

Produced via immunoSEQ multiplex PCR; TCRdb's table is partial and in-frame only. The sample records around 130,000 clones, around 90% being singletons. There are a few counts of this clone. Its antigen is currently unknown. In germline, CDR1 is SGHDN, CDR2 FVKESK. CDR3 length: 14 residues. Between the trimmed V and J ends, which lost 7 bases and 5 bases, there was a span of 17 bases. The receptor was isolated from an adult who received the AZD1222 COVID-19 vaccine. The chain couples TRBV14 to TRBJ2-5; a weak D match, TRBD1 (6 bases). The sample here was peripheral blood, taken 28 days after the second AZD1222 dose. The CDR3 DNA sequence: TGTGCCAGCAAACGTTCAGGGGTCCGTGAGACCCAGTACTTC. It translates to CASKRSGVRETQYF.